This T cell receptor (beta chain) was sequenced during a study of T-cell memory formation after mild COVID-19. Only a few counts were recorded for this clonotype. The antigen remains undetermined. TCRdb re-derived calls from the 5' RACE reads in MiXCR, one entry per CDR3 protein. The sample lists more than 300,000 distinct CDR3 sequences, about 13% occurring once. V was shortened by 5 bases and J by 7 bases, with 23 bases between the two germline ends. Per germline, CDR1 SGHAT and CDR2 FQNNGV. The CDR3 runs to 16 residues. Whole-study results and caveats: Clones which contracted sat mainly in CM and EM if CD4+, and in EMRA if CD8+. Day 15 to 85 contractors were CD4/CD8 balanced; later expanders leaned CD4+. Second-wave clones that peaked on day 37 lacked confirmed SARS-CoV-2 specificity.

The J gene is TRBJ2-5, the V gene TRBV11-2; no reliable D call. The sample was PBMCs or a T cell subset sorted from them (not recorded which). The receptor's source is a young man who had mild COVID-19 (a few samples of this study predate the infection). Cell type and time point are not known. DNA of the CDR3: TGTGCCAGCAGCCCCCACAGACCAGCTGGTTTTAGGACCCAGTACTTC. It yields the protein CASSPHRPAGFRTQYF.